One T cell receptor beta chain is described in this entry. Its binding antigen is unknown. Within one base of it there is no much larger clone, and no base qualities were kept. To prepare the library, the immunoSEQ multiplex PCR assay was applied. Rearranged TCR beta chain sequences were amplified using the hsTCRB Kit according to the manufacturer's protocol. An Illumina MiSeq was used to sequence the TCRB libraries. On the study's bioinformatics: The kit vendor's proprietary platform handled demultiplexing, trimming and gene mapping. TCRdb stores this immuneACCESS table with in-frame sequences only. Part of the clones is absent; in the studies checked, under half of the shortfall reflects unresolved V genes, and no reason is known for the rest. The V and J calls and clone size are taken from that table; D and trimming were inferred from the DNA. Counted in this sample were about 30,000 clones; around 80% of them appeared once. The ten largest clones add up to more than 20% of the sample.

This sample is part of a study of a mutant IDH1 vaccine in newly diagnosed glioma (TCRdb year 2021). For the study in its entirety: Across visits V03 through V10, patients got a total of eight vaccinations, given in weeks 1, 3, 5, 7, 11, 15, 19 and 23. Six visits were used for peripheral blood collection: V03 (baseline), V05, V07, V10, V12 and V13. Prior to enrollment, standard therapy consisting of radiotherapy alone, temozolomide alone, or radiochemotherapy with temozolomide had been administered to patients, with the combination being received by most patients. In the chemotherapy-containing groups, vaccination started alongside temozolomide cycles, whereas in patients who had radiotherapy alone it started 4-6 weeks after radiotherapy. For exploratory analyses, about 25 treated patients had longitudinal TCRB deep sequencing done wherever samples were available. The roughly 32 treated patients were roughly 62% male and around 40% female, with a mean age of around 40 years.

Results the study describes overall, beyond this receptor: Changes in the top peripheral T cell clonotypes picked up by TCRB sequencing did not appear to be linked to pseudoprogression. PBMC samples for TCRB deep sequencing were selected based on availability. Immune responses induced by the vaccine were seen in over 80% of patients across multiple MHC alleles. The authors noted that analyses of patient blood samples could not be reproduced because of sample limitations.

CDR1 and CDR2 are read off the germline V gene as SGHDT and YYEEEE. Inclusive of the bounding cysteine and phenylalanine, the CDR3 is 15 residues long. CDR3 DNA is the only sequence kept; it has 45 bases, read in frame from the first base. After removal of 3 bases from V and 4 bases from J, the junction retains 10 bases not matched to a gene. The time point label corresponds to: week 11, during vaccination. Each vaccine dose, consisting of 300 ug of a 20-mer mutant IDH1 peptide in Montanide, was administered subcutaneously with topical imiquimod. The donors had newly diagnosed IDH1-mutant astrocytomas of WHO grade 3 or 4 that showed loss of nuclear ATRX. The samples were drawn from NOA16, a multicentre, single-arm, open-label phase I trial in Germany that tested a mutant IDH1 peptide vaccine in humans for the first time. Genomic DNA for TCRB sequencing was extracted from EDTA blood using the DNeasy Blood and Tissue Kit.

The input for sequencing was PBMCs, taken from a glioma patient whose treatment included an IDH1 peptide vaccine. The sequence is built from TRBV5-6 and TRBJ2-7; TRBD1 aligns with 7 central bases. This clonotype was obtained from a young man with glioma. The CDR3 reads CASSWDRIQPYEQYF. The DNA is TGTGCCAGCAGCTGGGACAGAATCCAACCTTACGAGCAGTACTTC.